These T cell receptor beta chains were read from a single sample in a study of T cell repertoires in cytomegalovirus infection. TCRdb analysed the reads with MiXCR anew, one entry per CDR3 protein. Altogether hundreds of thousands of distinct CDR3 sequences are present, about a tenth being singletons, with the ten largest covering around 2.4%. Sequencing was carried out using PBMCs. These receptors were collected from a human donor in good health (CMV status not recorded). Some clones in this sample may be carry-over from other donors' samples. Each CDR3 is given with its conserved first and last residue. The D gene is left open where the match is weak.

CASSWGGANVLTF	TRBV7-2	TRBJ2-6	NA
CASSLDPKNIQYF	TRBV7-9	TRBJ2-4	NA
CASSLWGNSNQPQHF	TRBV28	TRBJ1-5	NA
CASSPDRGIRAYGYTF	TRBV6-4	TRBJ1-2	TRBD1
CASSGGLAGGSWTGELFF	TRBV28	TRBJ2-2	TRBD2
CASSRGGAGDNYGYTF	TRBV28	TRBJ1-2	NA
CSVGDSNYEQYF	TRBV29-1	TRBJ2-7	NA
CASSPHRESYNEQFF	TRBV7-3	TRBJ2-1	NA
CASSLQDPANTGELFF	TRBV7-3	TRBJ2-2	NA
CSARDTQPDTQYF	TRBV20-1	TRBJ2-3	NA
CASSYSGPTYGYTF	TRBV6-2/TRBV6-3	TRBJ1-2	NA
CSIRDRGTETQYF	TRBV20-1	TRBJ2-5	TRBD1
CASSYEGVEQFF	TRBV6-2/TRBV6-3	TRBJ2-1	NA
CSARTGQGYSGNTIYF	TRBV20-1	TRBJ1-3	TRBD1
CASSLTTANTEAFF	TRBV7-9	TRBJ1-1	NA
CASSPREGRTGELFF	TRBV5-5	TRBJ2-2	TRBD2
CSASAPVGTSSYEQYF	TRBV20-1	TRBJ2-7	NA
CASSPPGGALFNEQFF	TRBV7-3	TRBJ2-1	TRBD2
CASSQERLSPGQGVEETQYF	TRBV18	TRBJ2-5	TRBD1
CSARTGPNYGYTF	TRBV20-1	TRBJ1-2	TRBD1
CASSRDRVNTGELFF	TRBV11-1	TRBJ2-2	TRBD1
CASSLNTGSTDTQYF	TRBV28	TRBJ2-3	NA
CASLRVEDTQYF	TRBV7-2	TRBJ2-3	NA
CASSQRTGIVDEQFF	TRBV14	TRBJ2-1	TRBD1
CSARGLTGTPNTEAFF	TRBV20-1	TRBJ1-1	NA
CASSPPGGAGYNEQFF	TRBV7-9	TRBJ2-1	TRBD1
CATSDATVNTGELFF	TRBV24-1	TRBJ2-2	NA
CASSQDGTDKFF	TRBV4-2	TRBJ2-1	TRBD1
CASSFGLVSTDTQYF	TRBV7-6	TRBJ2-3	TRBD2
CSALSGGLTDTQYF	TRBV20-1	TRBJ2-3	TRBD2
CASSEAAAGGNNIQYF	TRBV2	TRBJ2-4	TRBD2
CASNLGGSAFF	TRBV6-1	TRBJ1-1	NA
CASSFQLLNYGYTF	TRBV5-6	TRBJ1-2	NA
CASSWSSYNSPLHF	TRBV6-2/TRBV6-3	TRBJ1-6	NA
CSATPITGGGTGELFF	TRBV29-1	TRBJ2-2	TRBD1
CASSWDSSYNEQFF	TRBV7-3	TRBJ2-1	NA
CSAAVGGGEETQYF	TRBV20-1	TRBJ2-5	TRBD2
CASSPGPSEKLFF	TRBV28	TRBJ1-4	NA
CASSPTPGASQGPPLNEQFF	TRBV27	TRBJ2-1	NA
CASSPRVAGELFF	TRBV7-2	TRBJ2-2	NA
CASSSPGYNEQFF	TRBV28	TRBJ2-1	NA
CASSVGTGGPNTGELFF	TRBV7-6	TRBJ2-2	TRBD1
CASSYEGTLQFF	TRBV6-5	TRBJ2-1	NA
CASRHRDLWTQYF	TRBV7-8	TRBJ2-5	NA
CASSLDSYQETQYF	TRBV7-2	TRBJ2-5	NA
CASSPGAGGGQPQHF	TRBV7-9	TRBJ1-5	TRBD1
CASSLGPDRKETQYF	TRBV7-2	TRBJ2-5	NA
CASSFGTPFTEAFF	TRBV5-6	TRBJ1-1	NA
CASSLDVGYNEQFF	TRBV5-1	TRBJ2-1	NA
CSAKGLPGQETQYF	TRBV20-1	TRBJ2-5	NA
CASSIMTTGGQYEQFF	TRBV19	TRBJ2-1	TRBD1
CASSYPTGKVSGANVLTF	TRBV6-2/TRBV6-3	TRBJ2-6	TRBD1
CASSYSGTRGYTF	TRBV6-5	TRBJ1-2	NA